This T cell receptor beta chain was recovered during a study of CD8 T cells in ankylosing spondylitis. Points from the study as a whole: Clones linked to disease, bearing a CD8+ phenotype, were relatively rare in peripheral blood.

TCRdb independently ran MiXCR on the 5' RACE reads; one entry per CDR3 protein. The sample comprises 250,000 or so distinct CDR3 sequences, around a tenth of which are singletons, and under 7% rests with the top ten. A word on this clonotype: The antigen is unknown.

The sequence came from a male donor with ankylosing spondylitis or in good health (not recorded which). Input material: blood, either unsorted or a sorted T cell fraction (not recorded which).

In nucleotides, the CDR3 is TGTGCCAGCACCGACAGAGGACAAGAGACCCAGTACTTC. This encodes CASTDRGQETQYF. J is TRBJ2-5 and V is TRBV12-3 or TRBV12-4; possible D gene TRBD1, 5 bases. The CDR3 is made up of 13 amino acids. V was pared by 7 bases and J by 2 bases, with 11 bases between.